These T cell receptor beta chains were read from a single sample in a study of spatial heterogeneity in lung cancer. TCRdb reanalysed the 5' RACE reads using MiXCR and keeps one entry per CDR3 protein. Among 25,000 or so distinct CDR3 sequences, 5% to 6.5% were seen once, and the ten largest hold 22%. Here the sequenced sample was PBMCs, taken at follow-up. These receptor sequences come from a male donor with early-stage non-small cell lung cancer. Each CDR3 is given with its conserved first and last residue. Fields, in order: V gene, clone size, J gene, D gene, CDR3 DNA, CDR3 protein. The D gene is left open where the match is weak. Clone size appears in some rows only: once, few, many, or a class for an expanded clone.

V gene: TRBV6-5
clone size: many
J gene: TRBJ1-1
D gene: .
CDR3 DNA: TGTGCCAGCAGTTACGGGACGGCGGACACTGAAGCTTTCTTT
CDR3 protein: CASSYGTADTEAFF

V gene: TRBV6-1
clone size: many
J gene: TRBJ2-6
D gene: TRBD2
CDR3 DNA: TGTGCCAGCACATGGGGACTAGCGGCCTCCTCTGGGGCCAACGTCCTGACTTTC
CDR3 protein: CASTWGLAASSGANVLTF

V gene: TRBV9
clone size: many
J gene: TRBJ2-2
D gene: TRBD2
CDR3 DNA: TGTGCCAGCAGCGTAGCTAGCGGGGGCACCGGGGAGCTGTTTTTT
CDR3 protein: CASSVASGGTGELFF

V gene: TRBV29-1
clone size: many
J gene: TRBJ1-1
D gene: .
CDR3 DNA: TGCAGCGTTGAAGGGACAGCGAACACTGAAGCTTTCTTT
CDR3 protein: CSVEGTANTEAFF

V gene: TRBV12-3/TRBV12-4
clone size: few
J gene: TRBJ1-2
D gene: .
CDR3 DNA: TGTGCCAGCAGCCCGAACTATGGCTACACCTTC
CDR3 protein: CASSPNYGYTF

V gene: TRBV6-2/TRBV6-3
clone size: many
J gene: TRBJ2-1
D gene: .
CDR3 DNA: TGTGCCAGCAGTTACCCCTCCAATGAGCAGTTCTTC
CDR3 protein: CASSYPSNEQFF

V gene: TRBV7-2
clone size: few
J gene: TRBJ2-5
D gene: .
CDR3 DNA: TGTGCCAGCAGCTTAGATAAGCACCGTGAGACCCAGTACTTC
CDR3 protein: CASSLDKHRETQYF

V gene: TRBV7-2
clone size: many
J gene: TRBJ1-3
D gene: .
CDR3 DNA: TGTGCCAGCAGCTTCAATGGGTTGGGGGCTGGAAACACCATATATTTT
CDR3 protein: CASSFNGLGAGNTIYF

V gene: TRBV29-1
clone size: many
J gene: TRBJ1-2
D gene: TRBD1
CDR3 DNA: TGCAGCGGAGACAGGGACGGCTACACCTTC
CDR3 protein: CSGDRDGYTF

V gene: TRBV7-2
clone size: few
J gene: TRBJ2-1
D gene: TRBD2
CDR3 DNA: TGTGCCAGCAGCCGTTGGACTAGCGACAATGAGCAGTTCTTC
CDR3 protein: CASSRWTSDNEQFF

V gene: TRBV7-2
clone size: few
J gene: TRBJ2-1
D gene: TRBD2
CDR3 DNA: TGTGCCAGCAGCACCTGGGGACTAGCGGGAGTTGAGCAGTTCTTC
CDR3 protein: CASSTWGLAGVEQFF

V gene: TRBV7-9
clone size: .
J gene: TRBJ2-2
D gene: .
CDR3 DNA: TGTGCCAGCAGCTTAGGCCCCGGACATAACACCGGGGAGCTGTTTTTT
CDR3 protein: CASSLGPGHNTGELFF

V gene: TRBV7-9
clone size: many
J gene: TRBJ2-1
D gene: TRBD2
CDR3 DNA: TGTGCCAGCAGCTCGGGACTAGCAACCTACAATGAGCAGTTCTTC
CDR3 protein: CASSSGLATYNEQFF

V gene: TRBV6-2/TRBV6-3
clone size: few
J gene: TRBJ2-5
D gene: TRBD2
CDR3 DNA: TGTGCCAGCAACGAGGCCCGGACTAGCTCTTTCGGGACCCAGTACTTC
CDR3 protein: CASNEARTSSFGTQYF

V gene: TRBV7-2
clone size: many
J gene: TRBJ2-3
D gene: TRBD1
CDR3 DNA: TGTGCCAGCAGCTCAGGGGGAGGCACAGATACGCAGTATTTT
CDR3 protein: CASSSGGGTDTQYF

V gene: TRBV7-2
clone size: .
J gene: TRBJ1-2
D gene: TRBD1
CDR3 DNA: TGTGCCAGCAGCCAGGGACAGACTCTCTATGGCTACACCTTC
CDR3 protein: CASSQGQTLYGYTF

V gene: TRBV18
clone size: many
J gene: TRBJ1-5
D gene: .
CDR3 DNA: TGTGCCAGCTCATCGTCTGGACTTAGCAATCAGCCCCAGCATTTT
CDR3 protein: CASSSSGLSNQPQHF

V gene: TRBV20-1
clone size: few
J gene: TRBJ1-1
D gene: TRBD1
CDR3 DNA: TGCAGTGCGTGGACAGGGGGCCACAACTTCAACACTGAAGCTTTCTTT
CDR3 protein: CSAWTGGHNFNTEAFF

V gene: TRBV27
clone size: many
J gene: TRBJ1-6
D gene: .
CDR3 DNA: TGTGCCAGTAAACAGCACCTCACCCTCCACTTT
CDR3 protein: CASKQHLTLHF

V gene: TRBV24-1
clone size: many
J gene: TRBJ2-1
D gene: .
CDR3 DNA: TGTGCCACCAGTGCGACGGGCCGTAATGAGCAGTTCTTC
CDR3 protein: CATSATGRNEQFF

V gene: TRBV20-1
clone size: many
J gene: TRBJ1-4
D gene: TRBD1
CDR3 DNA: TGCAGTGCTGGACAACAGGGGGCAGGAGAAAAACTGTTTTTT
CDR3 protein: CSAGQQGAGEKLFF

V gene: TRBV7-3
clone size: many
J gene: TRBJ2-5
D gene: .
CDR3 DNA: TGTGCCAGCAGCCTCACAGGAGACGGAACGGAGACCCAGTACTTC
CDR3 protein: CASSLTGDGTETQYF

V gene: TRBV14
clone size: many
J gene: TRBJ2-5
D gene: TRBD2
CDR3 DNA: TGTGCCAGCAGCCAAGATCGGGATAGCGGGCTACAAGAGACCCAGTACTTC
CDR3 protein: CASSQDRDSGLQETQYF

V gene: TRBV12-1
clone size: few
J gene: TRBJ1-1
D gene: .
CDR3 DNA: TGTGCCAGCAGCACAACCGGGACAGGGGGCTGGAACACTGAAGCTTTCTTT
CDR3 protein: CASSTTGTGGWNTEAFF

V gene: TRBV2
clone size: .
J gene: TRBJ2-1
D gene: TRBD2
CDR3 DNA: TGTGCCAGCAGCGGACTAGCGGGGAATCGGCAGTTCTTC
CDR3 protein: CASSGLAGNRQFF

V gene: TRBV27
clone size: .
J gene: TRBJ2-1
D gene: .
CDR3 DNA: TGTGCCAGCAGTTTCCCGGCGGGTGCGTGGGATGAGCAGTTCTTC
CDR3 protein: CASSFPAGAWDEQFF

V gene: TRBV12-3/TRBV12-4
clone size: many
J gene: TRBJ2-6
D gene: .
CDR3 DNA: TGTGCCAGCAGTTTGAAGCGGACCCTCCTCTCTGGGGCCAACGTCCTGACTTTC
CDR3 protein: CASSLKRTLLSGANVLTF

V gene: TRBV9
clone size: many
J gene: TRBJ2-3
D gene: .
CDR3 DNA: TGTGCCAGCAGCGTGGGCAAAGATACGCAGTATTTT
CDR3 protein: CASSVGKDTQYF

V gene: TRBV6-5
clone size: medium-sized
J gene: TRBJ2-1
D gene: TRBD2
CDR3 DNA: TGTGCCAGCAGGCGGACTAGCACCCACAATGAGCAGTTCTTC
CDR3 protein: CASRRTSTHNEQFF

V gene: TRBV9
clone size: .
J gene: TRBJ2-5
D gene: .
CDR3 DNA: TGTGCCAGCAGCGCCCGCCCGACGACGAATCAAGAGACCCAGTACTTC
CDR3 protein: CASSARPTTNQETQYF

V gene: TRBV12-3/TRBV12-4
clone size: .
J gene: TRBJ1-6
D gene: TRBD1
CDR3 DNA: TGTGCCAGCAGTCCCGGGACAGGGGTTTCACCCCTCCACTTT
CDR3 protein: CASSPGTGVSPLHF

V gene: TRBV7-9
clone size: many
J gene: TRBJ1-6
D gene: .
CDR3 DNA: TGTGCCAGCAGCTTTCGAGCAGGTGCAAATTCACCCCTCCACTTT
CDR3 protein: CASSFRAGANSPLHF

V gene: TRBV10-3
clone size: medium-sized
J gene: TRBJ1-3
D gene: .
CDR3 DNA: TGTGCCATCAGGGAGGCATCTGGAAACACCATATATTTT
CDR3 protein: CAIREASGNTIYF

V gene: TRBV7-2
clone size: many
J gene: TRBJ1-4
D gene: .
CDR3 DNA: TGTGCCAGCACTTGGGGGCCAACTAATGAAAAACTGTTTTTT
CDR3 protein: CASTWGPTNEKLFF

V gene: TRBV7-9
clone size: many
J gene: TRBJ1-1
D gene: .
CDR3 DNA: TGTGCCAGCAGTACAATGAACACTGAAGCTTTCTTT
CDR3 protein: CASSTMNTEAFF

V gene: TRBV30
clone size: many
J gene: TRBJ2-2
D gene: TRBD2
CDR3 DNA: TGTGCCTGCCTCGGGGCTCCACTAGCGGCCGGGGAGCTGTTTTTT
CDR3 protein: CACLGAPLAAGELFF

V gene: TRBV6-4
clone size: many
J gene: TRBJ1-4
D gene: .
CDR3 DNA: TGTGCCAGCAGGGCAGGGAGAGCAACTAATGAAAAACTGTTTTTT
CDR3 protein: CASRAGRATNEKLFF

V gene: TRBV5-1
clone size: many
J gene: TRBJ1-2
D gene: TRBD1
CDR3 DNA: TGCGCCAGCAGCTTGGCCGGGGGACAGCGAACCTATGGCTACACCTTC
CDR3 protein: CASSLAGGQRTYGYTF

V gene: TRBV6-2/TRBV6-3
clone size: .
J gene: TRBJ2-1
D gene: .
CDR3 DNA: TGTGCCAGCAGTTGGGACTCACCGAATTTTATTAGCTATGAGCAGTTCTTC
CDR3 protein: CASSWDSPNFISYEQFF

V gene: TRBV18
clone size: .
J gene: TRBJ2-1
D gene: .
CDR3 DNA: TGTGCCAGCTCACCAAAGGCGGGGGCTTTCTCCTACAATGAGCAGTTCTTC
CDR3 protein: CASSPKAGAFSYNEQFF

V gene: TRBV7-6
clone size: many
J gene: TRBJ1-1
D gene: TRBD1
CDR3 DNA: TGTGCCAGCAGCTTAGCCCGGACAGGGGGCAAGTACACTGAAGCTTTCTTT
CDR3 protein: CASSLARTGGKYTEAFF

V gene: TRBV30
clone size: many
J gene: TRBJ2-1
D gene: .
CDR3 DNA: TGTGCCTGGGGGACCGGGCCACTTTCACAGTTCTTC
CDR3 protein: CAWGTGPLSQFF

V gene: TRBV19
clone size: .
J gene: TRBJ1-5
D gene: .
CDR3 DNA: TGTGCCAGTAGTATGGAGGTCTGGCAGCCCCAGCATTTT
CDR3 protein: CASSMEVWQPQHF

V gene: TRBV20-1
clone size: many
J gene: TRBJ2-7
D gene: TRBD1
CDR3 DNA: TGCAGTGTTCCCGGGACAGGACGATACGAGCAGTACTTC
CDR3 protein: CSVPGTGRYEQYF

V gene: TRBV20-1
clone size: many
J gene: TRBJ2-5
D gene: .
CDR3 DNA: TGCAGTGCTCCTTGGGGGGTCCAAGAGACCCAGTACTTC
CDR3 protein: CSAPWGVQETQYF

V gene: TRBV5-1
clone size: .
J gene: TRBJ1-1
D gene: .
CDR3 DNA: TGCGCCAGCAGCTTGGCCGTGGGAAGTTGGACTGAAGCTTTCTTT
CDR3 protein: CASSLAVGSWTEAFF

V gene: TRBV13
clone size: .
J gene: TRBJ2-7
D gene: .
CDR3 DNA: TGTGCCAGCAGGACGGGATCGAGCTCCTACGAGCAGTACTTC
CDR3 protein: CASRTGSSSYEQYF

V gene: TRBV29-1
clone size: many
J gene: TRBJ2-5
D gene: .
CDR3 DNA: TGCAGCGGGGGGGCTCGGCAAGAGACCCAGTACTTC
CDR3 protein: CSGGARQETQYF

V gene: TRBV6-2/TRBV6-3
clone size: many
J gene: TRBJ2-3
D gene: .
CDR3 DNA: TGTGCCAGCAGTTACCCGACGGGGTCGGGCTTTACGGCAGATACGCAGTATTTT
CDR3 protein: CASSYPTGSGFTADTQYF

V gene: TRBV7-2
clone size: few
J gene: TRBJ2-1
D gene: .
CDR3 DNA: TGTGCCAGCAGCTTACGCCTAGGAGGGACCAATGAGCAGTTCTTC
CDR3 protein: CASSLRLGGTNEQFF

V gene: TRBV4-2
clone size: few
J gene: TRBJ2-2
D gene: TRBD2
CDR3 DNA: TGTGCCAGCAGCCAAGATCCTAGCGGAACGAACACCGGGGAGCTGTTTTTT
CDR3 protein: CASSQDPSGTNTGELFF

V gene: TRBV13
clone size: many
J gene: TRBJ1-1
D gene: .
CDR3 DNA: TGTGCCAGCAGCCTAGCTACAGGGAACACTGAAGCTTTCTTT
CDR3 protein: CASSLATGNTEAFF

V gene: TRBV7-2
clone size: .
J gene: TRBJ2-2
D gene: .
CDR3 DNA: TGTGCCAGCATGCGGGGCATGGACACCGGGGAGCTGTTTTTT
CDR3 protein: CASMRGMDTGELFF

V gene: TRBV30
clone size: .
J gene: TRBJ2-1
D gene: TRBD2
CDR3 DNA: TGTGCCTGGAGTCGTAGCGGGACCTACAATGAGCAGTTCTTC
CDR3 protein: CAWSRSGTYNEQFF

V gene: TRBV4-3
clone size: many
J gene: TRBJ2-5
D gene: TRBD1
CDR3 DNA: TGCGCCAGCAGCCGCCGACAGGGGACCGAAGGGACCCAGTACTTC
CDR3 protein: CASSRRQGTEGTQYF

V gene: TRBV20-1
clone size: many
J gene: TRBJ2-3
D gene: .
CDR3 DNA: TGCAGTGCTACCCGAGGGTCTAGCGGCACAGATACGCAGTATTTT
CDR3 protein: CSATRGSSGTDTQYF

V gene: TRBV9
clone size: many
J gene: TRBJ2-3
D gene: TRBD2
CDR3 DNA: TGTGCCAGCAGCAAAGGACTAGCGGGGGGGACAGATACGCAGTATTTT
CDR3 protein: CASSKGLAGGTDTQYF

V gene: TRBV23-1
clone size: many
J gene: TRBJ2-3
D gene: TRBD2
CDR3 DNA: TGCGCCAGCAGTCGTCCGGGACTAGCGGGGGGGCCACGGTGGAAAGATACGCAGTATTTT
CDR3 protein: CASSRPGLAGGPRWKDTQYF